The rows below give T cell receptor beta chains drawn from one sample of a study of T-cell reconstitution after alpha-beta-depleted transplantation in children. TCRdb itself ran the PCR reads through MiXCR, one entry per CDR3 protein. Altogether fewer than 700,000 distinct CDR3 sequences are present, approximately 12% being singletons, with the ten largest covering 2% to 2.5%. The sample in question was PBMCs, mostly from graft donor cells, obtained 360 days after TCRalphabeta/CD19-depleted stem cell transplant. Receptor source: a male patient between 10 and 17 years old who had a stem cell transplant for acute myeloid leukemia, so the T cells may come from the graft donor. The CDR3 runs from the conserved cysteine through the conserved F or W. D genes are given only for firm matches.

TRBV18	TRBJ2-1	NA	CASSPNANTYNEQFF
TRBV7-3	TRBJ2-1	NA	CASSLEGGSGHNEQFF
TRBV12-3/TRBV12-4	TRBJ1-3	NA	CASSSLQGSGNTIYF
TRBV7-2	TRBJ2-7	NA	CASSRVDYEQYF
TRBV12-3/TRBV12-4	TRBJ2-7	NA	CASRPRETAEQYF
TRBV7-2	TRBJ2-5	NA	CASSARTGETQYF
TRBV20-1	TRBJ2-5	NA	CSARHSGIQETQYF
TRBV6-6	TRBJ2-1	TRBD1	CASRASGTGGSNVEFF
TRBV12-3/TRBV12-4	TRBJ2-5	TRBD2	CASSYGLAETFQETQYF
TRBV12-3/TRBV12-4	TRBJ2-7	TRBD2	CASRPGLAGIYEQYF
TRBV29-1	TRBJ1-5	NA	CSVVVGSNQPQHF
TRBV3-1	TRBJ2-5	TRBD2	CASSPHTRTSGRVVETQYF
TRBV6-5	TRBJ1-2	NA	CASSYRRDTKYGYTF
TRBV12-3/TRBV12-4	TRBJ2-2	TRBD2	CASSPRLAGGELFF
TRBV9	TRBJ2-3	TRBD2	CASSVGLAGGPRDTQYF
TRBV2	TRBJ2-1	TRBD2	CASVRKGLAGVPYNEQFF
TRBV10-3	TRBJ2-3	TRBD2	CAIRALAGASTDTQYF
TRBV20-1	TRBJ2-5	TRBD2	CSASVLRGGQETQYF
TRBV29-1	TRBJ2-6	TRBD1	CSVFRDRGLAGANVLTF
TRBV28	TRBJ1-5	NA	CASRIGQANQPQHF
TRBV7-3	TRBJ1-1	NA	CASSSFNRAVGNTEAFF
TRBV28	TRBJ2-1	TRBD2	CACWGGGRAGEGGRYNEQFF
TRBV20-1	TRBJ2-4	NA	CSASWGSGNIQYF
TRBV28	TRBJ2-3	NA	CASSPTGTSGTDTQYF
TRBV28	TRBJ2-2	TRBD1	CASSLSGTGLTGELFF
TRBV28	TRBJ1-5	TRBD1	CASRATGIQPQHF
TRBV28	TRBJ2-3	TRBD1	CASTTADRGRGTQYF
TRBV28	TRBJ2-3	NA	CASSSPGSKSTDTQYF
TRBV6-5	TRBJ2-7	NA	CASSLAYTYEQYF
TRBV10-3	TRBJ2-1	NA	CATRDPSNEQFF
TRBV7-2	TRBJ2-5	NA	CASSTDYMVGETQYF
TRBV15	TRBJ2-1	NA	CATSRAYSFEQFF
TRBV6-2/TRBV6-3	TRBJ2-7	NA	CASSYSRTATYEQYF
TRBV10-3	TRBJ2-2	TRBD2	CAISDGLAGATGELFF
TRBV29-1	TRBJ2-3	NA	CSVEEGQGRTDTQYF
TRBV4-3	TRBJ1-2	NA	CASSQDLHNYGYTF
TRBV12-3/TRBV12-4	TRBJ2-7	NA	CASSLGLGYEQYF
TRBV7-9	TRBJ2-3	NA	CASSPRVLRTDTQYF
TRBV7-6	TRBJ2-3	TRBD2	CASSFGTSRGTDTQYF
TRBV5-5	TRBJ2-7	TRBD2	CASSQGLAAGQYF
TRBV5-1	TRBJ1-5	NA	CASSFAGSPEPQHF
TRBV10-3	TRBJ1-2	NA	CAISEMGHYGYTF
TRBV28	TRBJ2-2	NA	CASLEFNTGELFF
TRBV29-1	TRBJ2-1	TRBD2	CSVDRTSRSNEQFF
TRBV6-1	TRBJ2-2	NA	CASREGWRSTGELFF
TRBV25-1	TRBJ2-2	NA	CASSAMVTGELFF
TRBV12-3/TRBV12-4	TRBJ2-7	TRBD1	CASSSTGTGRSYEQYF
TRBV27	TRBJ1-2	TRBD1	CASTPDRDRALLGYGYTF
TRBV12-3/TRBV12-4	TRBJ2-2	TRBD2	CASSPGLAGASTGELFF
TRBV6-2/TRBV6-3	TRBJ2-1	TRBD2	CASSYSKLAAYNEQFF
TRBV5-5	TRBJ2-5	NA	CASSSGAGETQYF